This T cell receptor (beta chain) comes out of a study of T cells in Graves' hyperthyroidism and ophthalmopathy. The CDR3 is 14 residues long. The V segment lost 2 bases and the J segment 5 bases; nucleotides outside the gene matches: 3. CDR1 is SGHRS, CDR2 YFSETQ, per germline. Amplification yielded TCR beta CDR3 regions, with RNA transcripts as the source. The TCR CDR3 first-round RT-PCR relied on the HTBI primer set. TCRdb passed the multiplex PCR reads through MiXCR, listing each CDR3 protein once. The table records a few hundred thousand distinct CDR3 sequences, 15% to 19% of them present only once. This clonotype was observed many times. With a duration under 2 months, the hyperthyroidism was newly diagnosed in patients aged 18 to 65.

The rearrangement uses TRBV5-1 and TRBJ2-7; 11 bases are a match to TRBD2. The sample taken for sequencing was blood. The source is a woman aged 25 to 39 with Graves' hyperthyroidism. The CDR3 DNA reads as TGCGCCAGCAGCTTTATAGCGGGAGGGGACGAGCAGTACTTC. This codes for CASSFIAGGDEQYF.